Following are 11 T cell receptor beta chains from one sample sequenced in a study of T-cell reconstitution after alpha-beta-depleted transplantation in children. This sample's TCRbeta library carried unique molecular identifier barcodes. MiXCR, run by TCRdb on the PCR reads, gives a single entry per CDR3 protein. The sample has approximately 510,000 distinct CDR3 sequences, about 17% seen once. The material was PBMCs from the stem cell graft donor, obtained from the stem cell graft. The receptors originated from a human donor who donated a stem cell graft to a child with acute lymphoblastic leukemia.

This clonotype showed up just a few times. The V and J genes are TRBV5-1 and TRBJ2-1; D remains unclear. This CDR3 contains 12 residues. V lost 4 bases, J lost 8 bases, and 10 bases lay in between. Germline V gene sequence: CDR1 SGHRS, CDR2 YFSETQ. For the CDR3, the DNA is TGCGCCAGCAGCCTCCAGCTTGATGAGCAGTTCTTC. Translation gives CASSLQLDEQFF.

This clonotype was detected only a few times. The V call is TRBV10-3, the J call TRBJ2-1; TRBD1 is a possible D gene (6 bases). CDR1 and CDR2 from the germline V gene are ENHRY and SYGVKD. The CDR3 contains 15 residues. V shed 4 bases and J shed 4 bases, with 14 bases lying between them. The CDR3 protein is CAISASGVPYNEQFF. The CDR3 region has the DNA TGTGCCATCAGTGCTTCAGGGGTCCCATACAATGAGCAGTTCTTC.

This clonotype was found many times. The V call is TRBV5-1, the J call TRBJ1-6, with 8 bases aligning to TRBD1. The CDR3 consists of 13 residues. With V trimmed by 3 bases and J by 8 bases, 1 base remained unmatched. The germline gives CDR1 SGHRS, CDR2 YFSETQ. CDR3 amino acids: CASSSDRDSPLHF. The CDR3 DNA is TGCGCCAGCAGCTCGGACAGGGATTCACCCCTCCACTTT.

To note about this clonotype: This CDR3 fails to terminate in the conserved phenylalanine or tryptophan, so it likely reflects a read error. This chain joins TRBV5-1 and TRBJ2-2, with D unresolved. V was clipped by 4 bases and J by 4 bases, with 8 bases between them. Looked up from germline, CDR1 is SGHRS and CDR2 is YFSETQ. This CDR3 has 13 residues. CDR3 amino acids: CASSDDGTGELFL. CDR3 nucleotides: TGCGCCAGCAGCGACGACGGCACCGGGGAGCTGTTTTTG.

The chain is built from TRBV3-1 and TRBJ1-5; D may be TRBD1 (5 bases). Germline CDR1 reads LGHDT; CDR2 reads YNNKEL (reference sequence). The CDR3 totals 15 residues. Trimming left V 1 base short and J 3 bases short, with 10 bases between. The CDR3 loop reads CASSQGIGANQPQHF. The DNA for the CDR3 is TGTGCCAGCAGCCAAGGGATAGGGGCCAATCAGCCCCAGCATTTT.

This clonotype has just a few counts. The chain uses TRBV12-3 or TRBV12-4 and TRBJ2-7, with D possibly being TRBD1 or TRBD2 (5 bases each). The V and J ends lost 7 bases and 4 bases respectively, with 23 bases between them. The CDR3 runs 16 residues. DNA for the CDR3: TGTGCCAGCACCCTTAGTCCGGGACGGAGCCTTTACGAGCAGTACTTC. Protein product: CASTLSPGRSLYEQYF.

The rearrangement uses TRBV4-1 and TRBJ2-5; D may be TRBD1 (5 bases). The length of the CDR3 is 15 residues. The germline V gene encodes CDR1 MGHRA and CDR2 YSYEKL. The germline V and J ends were trimmed by 0 bases and 1 base, with 9 bases remaining between them. The CDR3 loop reads CASSQDLTGQETQYF. Written as DNA, the CDR3 is TGCGCCAGCAGCCAAGATCTAACAGGCCAAGAGACCCAGTACTTC.

The J gene is TRBJ2-7, the V gene TRBV3-1, with D unclear. The germline V gene encodes CDR1 LGHDT and CDR2 YNNKEL (reference sequence). Trimming left V 0 bases short and J 2 bases short, with 14 bases between. CDR3 length: 16 residues. The CDR3, as DNA: TGTGCCAGCAGCCAAGAGGGTCCCCTTGGCCCCTACGAGCAGTACTTC. Protein: CASSQEGPLGPYEQYF.

The V call is TRBV25-1, the J call TRBJ2-1, with 8 positions matching TRBD2. V trimming: 2 bases; J trimming: 8 bases; junction bases outside the gene matches: 14. This CDR3 is 17 amino acids long. The germline CDR1 and CDR2 sequences are MGHDK and SYGVNS. CDR3 nucleotide sequence: TGTGCCAGCAGTGAACTAGCGGGCCCCATTAGGTCGGATGAGCAGTTCTTC. Protein sequence: CASSELAGPIRSDEQFF.

This clonotype was seen only a few times. The CDR3 here is CASSLALAGTDTQYF. The CDR3 DNA reads as TGCGCCAGCAGCTTGGCTCTAGCGGGAACAGATACGCAGTATTTT. The V call is TRBV5-1, the J call TRBJ2-3; 9 bases align to TRBD2. The germline gives CDR1 SGHRS, CDR2 YFSETQ. The CDR3 runs 15 residues. Trimming cost V 0 bases and J 3 bases; bases outside gene matches: 2.

This rearrangement joins TRBV5-1 to TRBJ2-2; no definite D call. CDR1 SGHRS and CDR2 YFSETQ come from the germline V gene. This CDR3 comprises 15 residues. V dropped 0 bases and J dropped 1 base, with 7 bases sitting between them. The CDR3 is CASSLETWNTGELFF. In DNA form, the CDR3 reads TGCGCCAGCAGCTTGGAGACCTGGAACACCGGGGAGCTGTTTTTT.